This T cell receptor (beta chain) originates from a study of shared clonotypes between healthy human individuals. Study context: Donors, aged 18 to 49, were a couple of women and three men.

V was clipped by 4 bases and J by 10 bases; unmatched bases: 2. The length of the CDR3 is 13 residues. The germline V gene has CDR1 SGHNT and CDR2 YENEEA. Terminally differentiated effector memory CD45RA+ cells were left out of the naive CD8 fraction, which was CD45RO-negative and positively selected for CCR7. At deep level, the assay was performed. Every immunoSEQ plate was one replicate of a subset's evenly spread DNA. Sequencing was performed with immunoSEQ multiplex PCR; in TCRdb, only in-frame clones are kept and a portion is missing. The repertoire holds about 610,000 clones, with about 96% as singletons.

J is TRBJ2-1 and V is TRBV11-3, with TRBD2 identical over 12 bases. The sequenced material came from naive CD8+ T cells sorted from blood. The sequence came from a woman in her 30s in good health. CDR3 DNA sequence: TGTGCCAGCAGCTCCGGGACTAGCGGGGAGCAGTTCTTC. It codes for CASSSGTSGEQFF.